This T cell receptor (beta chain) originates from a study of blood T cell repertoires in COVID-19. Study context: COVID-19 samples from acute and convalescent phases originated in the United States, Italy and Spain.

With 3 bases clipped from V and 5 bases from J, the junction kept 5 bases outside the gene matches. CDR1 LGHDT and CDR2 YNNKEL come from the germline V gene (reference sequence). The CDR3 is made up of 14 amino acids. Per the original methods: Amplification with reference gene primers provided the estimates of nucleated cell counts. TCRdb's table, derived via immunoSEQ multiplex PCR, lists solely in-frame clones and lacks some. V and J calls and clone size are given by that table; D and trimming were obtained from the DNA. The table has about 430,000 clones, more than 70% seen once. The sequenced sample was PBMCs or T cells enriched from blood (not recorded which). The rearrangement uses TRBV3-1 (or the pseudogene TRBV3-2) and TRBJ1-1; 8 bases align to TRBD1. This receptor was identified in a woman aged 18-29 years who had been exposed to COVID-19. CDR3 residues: CASSHDRGWTEAFF. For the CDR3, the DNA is TGTGCCAGCAGCCATGACAGGGGTTGGACTGAAGCTTTCTTT.